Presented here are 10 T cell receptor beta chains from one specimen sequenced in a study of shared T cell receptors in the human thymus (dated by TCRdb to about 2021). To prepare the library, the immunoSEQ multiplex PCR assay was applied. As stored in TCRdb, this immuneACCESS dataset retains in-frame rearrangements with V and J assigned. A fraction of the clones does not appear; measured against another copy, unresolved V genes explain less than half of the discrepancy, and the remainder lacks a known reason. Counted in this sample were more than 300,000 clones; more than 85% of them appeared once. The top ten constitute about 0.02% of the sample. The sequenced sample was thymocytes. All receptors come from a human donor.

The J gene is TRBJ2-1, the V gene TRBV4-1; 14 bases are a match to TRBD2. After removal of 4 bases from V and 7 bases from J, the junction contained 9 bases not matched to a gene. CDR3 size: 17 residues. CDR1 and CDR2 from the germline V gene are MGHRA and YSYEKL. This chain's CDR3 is CASSRTGTSGSRNEQFF. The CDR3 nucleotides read TGCGCCAGCAGCCGGACGGGGACTAGCGGGAGTCGGAATGAGCAGTTCTTC.

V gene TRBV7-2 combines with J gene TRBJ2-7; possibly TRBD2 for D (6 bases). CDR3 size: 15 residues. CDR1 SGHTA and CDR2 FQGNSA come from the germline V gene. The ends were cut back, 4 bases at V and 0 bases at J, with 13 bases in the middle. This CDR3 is CASSSSGPSSYEQYF. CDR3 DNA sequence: TGTGCCAGCAGCTCCAGCGGGCCCTCCTCCTACGAGCAGTACTTC.

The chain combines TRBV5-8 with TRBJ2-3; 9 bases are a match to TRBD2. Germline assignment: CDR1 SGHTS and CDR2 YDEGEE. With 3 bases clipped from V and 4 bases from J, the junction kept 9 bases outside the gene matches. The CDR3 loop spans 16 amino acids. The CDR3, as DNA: TGTGCCAGCAGCTCGGCGATAGCGGGAGCCCCAGATACGCAGTATTTT. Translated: CASSSAIAGAPDTQYF.

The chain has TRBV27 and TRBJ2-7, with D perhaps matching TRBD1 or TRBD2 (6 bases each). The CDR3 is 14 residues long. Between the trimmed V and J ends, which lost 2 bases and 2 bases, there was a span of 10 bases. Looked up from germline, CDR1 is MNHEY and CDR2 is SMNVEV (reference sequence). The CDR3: CASSLGGPTYEQYF. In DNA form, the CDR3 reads TGTGCCAGCAGTTTAGGGGGGCCCACCTACGAGCAGTACTTC.

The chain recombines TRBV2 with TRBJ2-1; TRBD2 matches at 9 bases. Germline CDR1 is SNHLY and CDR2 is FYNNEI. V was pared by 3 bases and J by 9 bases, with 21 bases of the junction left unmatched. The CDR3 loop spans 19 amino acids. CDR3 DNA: TGTGCCAGCAGTGATTGTCGGGATAGCGGGAGTCGTACGGGAAGTGAGCAGTTCTTC. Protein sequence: CASSDCRDSGSRTGSEQFF.

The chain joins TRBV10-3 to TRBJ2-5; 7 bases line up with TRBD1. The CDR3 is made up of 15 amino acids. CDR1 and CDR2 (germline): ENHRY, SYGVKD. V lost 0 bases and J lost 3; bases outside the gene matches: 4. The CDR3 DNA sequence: TGTGCCATCAGTGAGTCGCTTACAGGGGAAGAGACCCAGTACTTC. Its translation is CAISESLTGEETQYF.

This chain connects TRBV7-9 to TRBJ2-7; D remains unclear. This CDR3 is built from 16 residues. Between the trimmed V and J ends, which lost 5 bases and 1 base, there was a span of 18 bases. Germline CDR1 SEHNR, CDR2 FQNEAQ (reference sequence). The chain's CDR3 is CASSPMGADFSYEQYF. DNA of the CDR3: TGTGCCAGCAGCCCCATGGGCGCCGATTTTTCCTACGAGCAGTACTTC.

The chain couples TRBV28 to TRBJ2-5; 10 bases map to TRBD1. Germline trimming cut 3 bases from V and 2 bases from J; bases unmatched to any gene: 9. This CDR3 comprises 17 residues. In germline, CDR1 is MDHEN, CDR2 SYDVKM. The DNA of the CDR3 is TGTGCCAGCAGTTTTTACGTGACAGGGGGCGGGCAAGAGACCCAGTACTTC. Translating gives CASSFYVTGGGQETQYF.

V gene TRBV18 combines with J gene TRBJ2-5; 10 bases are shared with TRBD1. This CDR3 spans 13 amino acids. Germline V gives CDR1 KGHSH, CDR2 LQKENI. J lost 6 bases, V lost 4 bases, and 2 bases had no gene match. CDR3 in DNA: TGTGCCAGCTCACTGGGACAGGGGAAGACCCAGTACTTC. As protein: CASSLGQGKTQYF.

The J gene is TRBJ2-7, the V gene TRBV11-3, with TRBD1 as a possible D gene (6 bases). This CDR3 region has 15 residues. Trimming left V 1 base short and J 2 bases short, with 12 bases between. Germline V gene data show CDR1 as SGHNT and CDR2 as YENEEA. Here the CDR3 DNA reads TGTGCCAGCAGCTTAGGCGACAGGACGCCCTACGAGCAGTACTTC. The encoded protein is CASSLGDRTPYEQYF.